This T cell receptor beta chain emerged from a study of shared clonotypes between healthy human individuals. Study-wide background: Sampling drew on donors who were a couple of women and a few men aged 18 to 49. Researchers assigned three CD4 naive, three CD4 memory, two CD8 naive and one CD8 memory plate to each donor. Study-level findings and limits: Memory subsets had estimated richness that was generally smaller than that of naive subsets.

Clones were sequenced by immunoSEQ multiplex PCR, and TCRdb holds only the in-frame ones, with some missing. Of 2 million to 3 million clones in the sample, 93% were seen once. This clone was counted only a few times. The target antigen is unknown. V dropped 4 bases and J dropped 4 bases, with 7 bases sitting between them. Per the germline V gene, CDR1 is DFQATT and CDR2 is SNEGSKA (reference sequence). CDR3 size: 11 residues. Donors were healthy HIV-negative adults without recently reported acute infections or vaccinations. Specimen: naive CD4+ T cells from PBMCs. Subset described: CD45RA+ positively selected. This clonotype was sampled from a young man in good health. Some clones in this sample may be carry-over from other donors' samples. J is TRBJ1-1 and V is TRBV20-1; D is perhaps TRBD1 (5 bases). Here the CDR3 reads CSANRPTEAFF. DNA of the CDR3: TGCAGTGCTAACAGGCCCACTGAAGCTTTCTTT.